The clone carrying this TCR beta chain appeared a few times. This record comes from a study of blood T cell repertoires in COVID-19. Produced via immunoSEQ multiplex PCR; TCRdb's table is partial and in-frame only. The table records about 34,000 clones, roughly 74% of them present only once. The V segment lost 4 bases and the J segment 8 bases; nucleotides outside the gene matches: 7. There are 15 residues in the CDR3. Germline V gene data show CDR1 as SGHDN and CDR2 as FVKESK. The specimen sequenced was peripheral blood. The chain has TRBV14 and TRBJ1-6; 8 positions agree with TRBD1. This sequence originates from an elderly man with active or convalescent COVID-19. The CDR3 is CASSRRTGHDSPLHF. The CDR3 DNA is TGTGCCAGCAGCCGAAGGACAGGGCACGATTCACCCCTCCACTTT.